This T cell receptor beta chain emerged from a study of blood T cell repertoires in COVID-19. Libraries were prepared by immunoSEQ multiplex PCR; TCRdb keeps only in-frame clonotypes and omits some of them. The table shows roughly 200,000 clones, with roughly 90% occurring only once. The V and J ends lost 5 bases and 0 bases, in that order; junction bases with no gene match: 6. This CDR3 region has 15 residues. CDR1 and CDR2 (germline): SQVTM, ANQGSEA. The chain joins TRBV29-1 to TRBJ1-4; 7 bases are shared with TRBD1. The sample comprised peripheral blood. This clonotype originated in a man aged 65 to 79 with acute or convalescent COVID-19. DNA of the CDR3: TGCAGCGTTACTGAGGGGACAGCAACTAATGAAAAACTGTTTTTT. Translated: CSVTEGTATNEKLFF.